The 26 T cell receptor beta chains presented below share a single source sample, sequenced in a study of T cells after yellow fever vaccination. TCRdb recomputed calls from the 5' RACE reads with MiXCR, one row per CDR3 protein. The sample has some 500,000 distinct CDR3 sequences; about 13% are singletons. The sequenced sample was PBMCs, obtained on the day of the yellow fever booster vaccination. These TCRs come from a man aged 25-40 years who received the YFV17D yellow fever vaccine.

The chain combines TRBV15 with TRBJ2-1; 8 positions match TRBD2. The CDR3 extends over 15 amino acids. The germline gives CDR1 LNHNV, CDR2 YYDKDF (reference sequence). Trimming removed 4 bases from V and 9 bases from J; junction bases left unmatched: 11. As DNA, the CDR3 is TGTGCCACCAGCACCCCCGGGACTAGGGGTAGTGAGCAGTTCTTC. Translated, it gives CATSTPGTRGSEQFF.

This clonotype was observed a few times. CDR3 in DNA: TGTGCCAGCAGCTTTCAAATCTCCGCGACCTACGAGCAGTACTTC. Protein sequence: CASSFQISATYEQYF. The chain has TRBV5-5 and TRBJ2-7; D uncertain. CDR1 and CDR2 from the germline V gene are SGHKS and YYEKEE (reference sequence). This CDR3 comprises 15 residues. V was cut by 2 bases and J by 2 bases, with 14 bases left in between.

The CDR3, as DNA: TGTGCCAGCAGCGGACTAAGGGAAAAACTGTTTTTT. Encoded protein: CASSGLREKLFF. The chain has TRBV7-8 and TRBJ1-4; D remains unclear. This CDR3 spans 12 amino acids. With 5 bases removed from V and 8 bases from J, the gap between germline ends came to 9 bases. The V gene's germline CDR1 is SGHVS and CDR2 FQNEAQ.

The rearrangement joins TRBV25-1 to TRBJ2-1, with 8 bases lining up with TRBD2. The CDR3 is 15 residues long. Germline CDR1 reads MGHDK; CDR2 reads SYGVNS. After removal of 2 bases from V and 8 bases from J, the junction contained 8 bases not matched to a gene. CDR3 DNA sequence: TGTGCCAGCAGTGAAACCGGCGGGAGGTGGTATGAGCAGTTCTTC. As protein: CASSETGGRWYEQFF.

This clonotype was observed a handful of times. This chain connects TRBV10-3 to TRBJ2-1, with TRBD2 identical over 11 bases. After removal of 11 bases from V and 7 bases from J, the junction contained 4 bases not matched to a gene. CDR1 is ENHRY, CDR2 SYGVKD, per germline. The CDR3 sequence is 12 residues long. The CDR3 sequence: CAAGTSGNEQFF. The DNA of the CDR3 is TGTGCCGCCGGGACTAGCGGAAATGAGCAGTTCTTC.

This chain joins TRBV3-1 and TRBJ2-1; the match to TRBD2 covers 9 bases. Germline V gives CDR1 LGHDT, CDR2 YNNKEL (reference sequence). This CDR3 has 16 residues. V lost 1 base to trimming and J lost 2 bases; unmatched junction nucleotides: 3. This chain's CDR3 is CASSQALAGPYNEQFF. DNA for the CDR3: TGTGCCAGCAGCCAAGCGCTAGCGGGGCCCTACAATGAGCAGTTCTTC.

The DNA for the CDR3 is TGCAGTGCTAGAGATTCTAGCGGGAGCTACGAGCAGTACTTC. This translates into CSARDSSGSYEQYF. The rearrangement uses TRBV20-1 and TRBJ2-7; 10 bases match TRBD2. Germline values: CDR1 DFQATT, CDR2 SNEGSKA (reference sequence). The CDR3 length is 14 residues. V lost 0 bases and J lost 3; bases outside the gene matches: 2.

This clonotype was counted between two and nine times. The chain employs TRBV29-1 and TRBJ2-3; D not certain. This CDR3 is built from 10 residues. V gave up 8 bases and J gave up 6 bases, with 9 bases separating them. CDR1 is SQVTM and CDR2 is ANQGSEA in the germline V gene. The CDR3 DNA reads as TGCAGCACGAGAGGCGATACGCAGTATTTT. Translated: CSTRGDTQYF.

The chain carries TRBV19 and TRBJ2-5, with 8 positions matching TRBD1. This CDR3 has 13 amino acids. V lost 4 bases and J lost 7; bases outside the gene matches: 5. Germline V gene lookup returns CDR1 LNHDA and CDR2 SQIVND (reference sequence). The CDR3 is CASSTGGLGTQYF. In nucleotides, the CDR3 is TGTGCCAGTAGTACAGGGGGCTTAGGGACCCAGTACTTC.

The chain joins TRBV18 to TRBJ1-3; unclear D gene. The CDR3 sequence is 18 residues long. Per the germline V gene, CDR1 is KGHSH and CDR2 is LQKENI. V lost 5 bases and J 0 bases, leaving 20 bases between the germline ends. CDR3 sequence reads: CASSDGRMSPVSGNTIYF. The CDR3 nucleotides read TGTGCCAGCTCAGACGGACGGATGAGCCCCGTCTCTGGAAACACCATATATTTT.

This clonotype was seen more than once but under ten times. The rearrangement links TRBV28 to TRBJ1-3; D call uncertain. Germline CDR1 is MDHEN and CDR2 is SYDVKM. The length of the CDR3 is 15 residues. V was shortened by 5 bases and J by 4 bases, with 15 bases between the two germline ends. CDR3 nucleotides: TGTGCCAGCAGTCGACAAGGCAGGAGGGGAAACACCATATATTTT. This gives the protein CASSRQGRRGNTIYF.

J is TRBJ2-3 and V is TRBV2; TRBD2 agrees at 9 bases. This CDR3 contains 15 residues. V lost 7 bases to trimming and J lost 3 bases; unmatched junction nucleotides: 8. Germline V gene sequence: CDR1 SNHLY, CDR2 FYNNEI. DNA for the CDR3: TGTGCCAGCAATGAGCTAGCGGGAACTACAGATACGCAGTATTTT. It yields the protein CASNELAGTTDTQYF.

CDR3 amino acids: CASSLKGTGGGYEQYF. As DNA, the CDR3 is TGCGCCAGCAGCTTGAAAGGGACAGGGGGTGGGTACGAGCAGTACTTC. The V gene is TRBV5-1, the J gene TRBJ2-7, with 11 bases fitting TRBD1. J was trimmed by 4 bases and V by 1 base; bases with no gene match: 7. This CDR3 spans 16 amino acids. Germline assignment: CDR1 SGHRS and CDR2 YFSETQ.

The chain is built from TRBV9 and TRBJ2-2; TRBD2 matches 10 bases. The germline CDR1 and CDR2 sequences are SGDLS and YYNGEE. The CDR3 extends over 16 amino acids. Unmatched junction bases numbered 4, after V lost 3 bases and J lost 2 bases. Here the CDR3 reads CASSETSGLNTGELFF. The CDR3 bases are TGTGCCAGCAGCGAGACTAGCGGGCTAAACACCGGGGAGCTGTTTTTT.

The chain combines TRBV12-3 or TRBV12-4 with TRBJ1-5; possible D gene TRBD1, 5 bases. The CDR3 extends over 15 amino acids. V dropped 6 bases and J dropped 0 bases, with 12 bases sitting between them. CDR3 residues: CASSPIGGSNQPQHF. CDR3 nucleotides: TGTGCCAGCAGCCCTATCGGGGGTAGCAATCAGCCCCAGCATTTT.

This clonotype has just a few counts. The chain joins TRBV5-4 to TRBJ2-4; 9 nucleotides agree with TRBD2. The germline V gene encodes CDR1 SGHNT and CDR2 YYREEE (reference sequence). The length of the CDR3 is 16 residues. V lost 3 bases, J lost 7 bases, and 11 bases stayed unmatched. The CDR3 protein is CASSSWRSGGLNIQYF. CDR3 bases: TGTGCCAGCAGCTCATGGCGGAGCGGGGGGTTGAACATTCAGTACTTC.

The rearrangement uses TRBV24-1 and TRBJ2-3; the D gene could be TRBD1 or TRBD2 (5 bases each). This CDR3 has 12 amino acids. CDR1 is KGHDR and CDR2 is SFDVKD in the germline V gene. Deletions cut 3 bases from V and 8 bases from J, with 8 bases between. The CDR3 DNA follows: TGTGCCACCAGTGATGAGGGGTTTACGCAGTATTTT. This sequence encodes CATSDEGFTQYF.

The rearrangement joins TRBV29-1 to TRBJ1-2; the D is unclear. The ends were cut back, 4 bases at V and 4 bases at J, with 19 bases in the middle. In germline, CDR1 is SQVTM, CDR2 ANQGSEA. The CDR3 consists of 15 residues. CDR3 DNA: TGCAGCGTTGGGCCTGAGGGAATTTCTGGCTATGGCTACACCTTC. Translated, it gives CSVGPEGISGYGYTF.

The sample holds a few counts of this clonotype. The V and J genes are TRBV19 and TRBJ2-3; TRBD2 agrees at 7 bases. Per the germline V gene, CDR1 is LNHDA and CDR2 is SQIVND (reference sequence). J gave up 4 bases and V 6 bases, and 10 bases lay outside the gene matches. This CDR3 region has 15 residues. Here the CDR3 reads CASSAIAGDADTQYF. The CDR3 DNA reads TGTGCCAGTAGCGCTATTGCGGGAGATGCAGATACGCAGTATTTT.

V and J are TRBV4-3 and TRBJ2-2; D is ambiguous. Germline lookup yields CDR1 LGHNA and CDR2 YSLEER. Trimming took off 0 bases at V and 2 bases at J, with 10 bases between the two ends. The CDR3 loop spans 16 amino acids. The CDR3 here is CASSQDPHSNTGELFF. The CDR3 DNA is TGCGCCAGCAGCCAAGACCCCCACAGCAACACCGGGGAGCTGTTTTTT.

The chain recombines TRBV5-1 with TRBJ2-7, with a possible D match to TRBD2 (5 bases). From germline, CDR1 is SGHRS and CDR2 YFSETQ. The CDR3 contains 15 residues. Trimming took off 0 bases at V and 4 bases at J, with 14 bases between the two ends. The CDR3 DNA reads TGCGCCAGCAGCTTGGTTGATAACCGGGATTACGAGCAGTACTTC. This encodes CASSLVDNRDYEQYF.

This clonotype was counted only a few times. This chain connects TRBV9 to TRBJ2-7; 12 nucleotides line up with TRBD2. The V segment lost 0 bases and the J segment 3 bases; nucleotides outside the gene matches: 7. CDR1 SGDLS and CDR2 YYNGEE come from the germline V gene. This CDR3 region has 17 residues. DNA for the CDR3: TGTGCCAGCAGCGTAGGTGAACTGGGACTAGCGGGCTACGAGCAGTACTTC. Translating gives CASSVGELGLAGYEQYF.

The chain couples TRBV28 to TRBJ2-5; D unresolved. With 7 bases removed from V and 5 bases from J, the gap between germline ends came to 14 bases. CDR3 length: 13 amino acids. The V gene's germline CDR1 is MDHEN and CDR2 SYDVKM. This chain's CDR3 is CASTLFRRETQYF. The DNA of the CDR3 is TGTGCCAGCACCCTTTTCCGGCGGGAGACCCAGTACTTC.

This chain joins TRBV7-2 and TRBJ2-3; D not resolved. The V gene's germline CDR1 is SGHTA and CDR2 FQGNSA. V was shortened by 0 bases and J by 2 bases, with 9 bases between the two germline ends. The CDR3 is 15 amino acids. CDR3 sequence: CASSLAPANTDTQYF. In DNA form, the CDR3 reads TGTGCCAGCAGCTTAGCGCCAGCGAACACAGATACGCAGTATTTT.

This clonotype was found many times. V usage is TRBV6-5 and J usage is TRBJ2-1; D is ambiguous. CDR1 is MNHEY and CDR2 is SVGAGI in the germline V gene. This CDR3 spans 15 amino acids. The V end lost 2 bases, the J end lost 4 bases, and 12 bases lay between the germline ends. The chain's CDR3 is CASSYGGRSYNEQFF. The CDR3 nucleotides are TGTGCCAGCAGTTACGGTGGCAGGAGTTACAATGAGCAGTTCTTC.

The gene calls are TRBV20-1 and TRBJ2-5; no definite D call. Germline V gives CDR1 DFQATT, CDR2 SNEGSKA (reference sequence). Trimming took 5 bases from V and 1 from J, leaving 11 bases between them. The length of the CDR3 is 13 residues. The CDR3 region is CSALVTFQETQYF. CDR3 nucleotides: TGCAGTGCTTTGGTGACCTTCCAAGAGACCCAGTACTTC.